Each of the 11 T cell receptor beta chains below was sequenced from the same sample in a study of high-grade serous ovarian cancer treatment subgroups. Tumor tissue was taken before any definitive surgery or chemotherapy was given. Clones were sequenced by immunoSEQ multiplex PCR, and TCRdb holds only the in-frame ones, with some missing. Of some 4,500 clones listed, roughly 80% are singletons. The sequencing sample was made of tumor tissue. These receptors originate from a human donor with high-grade serous ovarian cancer.

This rearrangement joins TRBV10-3 to TRBJ2-5, with 7 nucleotides matching TRBD1. Trimming cost V 6 bases and J 3 bases; bases outside gene matches: 4. CDR1 ENHRY and CDR2 SYGVKD come from the germline V gene. The CDR3 spans 13 residues. For the CDR3, the DNA is TGTGCCATCAGAGGGACAGTGGAAGAGACCCAGTACTTC. Its translation: CAIRGTVEETQYF.

The chain joins TRBV25-1 to TRBJ2-1; 11 bases line up with TRBD2. Germline V gene data show CDR1 as MGHDK and CDR2 as SYGVNS. This CDR3 region has 18 residues. After removal of 1 base from V and 4 bases from J, the junction contained 9 bases not matched to a gene. CDR3 sequence: CASSEFSPSGRPYNEQFF. CDR3 nucleotides: TGTGCCAGCAGTGAATTCTCCCCTAGCGGGAGGCCTTACAATGAGCAGTTCTTC. The variable domain in full, completed from reference TRBV25-1 and TRBJ2-1, reads EADIYQTPRYLVIGTGKKITLECSQTMGHDKMYWYQQDPGMELHLIHYSYGVNSTEKGDLSSESTVSRIRTEHFPLTLESARPSHTSQYLCASSEFSPSGRPYNEQFFGPGTRLTVL.

The chain employs TRBV28 and TRBJ1-3, with TRBD1 matching 12 bases. Germline CDR1 MDHEN, CDR2 SYDVKM. The CDR3 spans 15 residues. The J segment lost 5 bases and the V segment lost 6 bases, leaving 5 bases of the junction unmatched. The CDR3 DNA reads as TGTGCCAGCAGGGGGACAGGGGGCTTCAGAAACACCATATATTTT. Its translation is CASRGTGGFRNTIYF.

The chain uses TRBV4-3 and TRBJ2-3; 8 bases fit TRBD2. Germline CDR1 is LGHNA and CDR2 is YSLEER. Trimming took 4 bases from V and 1 from J; bases not matched to a gene: 4. The CDR3 is 15 residues long. The CDR3 nucleotides read TGCGCCAGCAGCCCGTTGACTAGCGGCACAGATACGCAGTATTTT. Protein: CASSPLTSGTDTQYF.

This sequence joins TRBV18 and TRBJ1-1; TRBD1 is a possible D gene (5 bases). The V and J ends lost 2 bases and 1 base respectively, with 5 bases between them. CDR1 is KGHSH and CDR2 is LQKENI in the germline V gene. The CDR3 runs to 13 residues. The CDR3 protein is CASSPTGNTEAFF. The CDR3, as DNA: TGTGCCAGCTCACCAACAGGGAACACTGAAGCTTTCTTT.

CDR3: CASSERLAGGLRNEQFF. The CDR3 DNA reads as TGTGCCAGCAGTGAGCGACTAGCGGGAGGATTGAGGAATGAGCAGTTCTTC. The J gene is TRBJ2-1, the V gene TRBV6-1; 13 bases map to TRBD2. This CDR3 is built from 17 residues. After removal of 3 bases from V and 7 bases from J, the junction contained 9 bases not matched to a gene. Germline lookup yields CDR1 MNHNS and CDR2 SASEGT.

The V call is TRBV5-1, the J call TRBJ2-7; weak D call: TRBD2 (6 bases). CDR3 length: 13 residues. Germline V gene sequence: CDR1 SGHRS, CDR2 YFSETQ. Trimming shortened V by 2 bases and J by 1 base, and 7 bases separated the two germline ends. DNA of the CDR3: TGCGCCAGCAGCTTCGGGGGATCCTACGAGCAGTACTTC. Its protein product is CASSFGGSYEQYF.

The CDR3 DNA reads TGTGCCAGCAGCTCGCATGAAGAGAGGGACAGCTCGAATTCACCCCTCCACTTT. This gives the protein CASSSHEERDSSNSPLHF. The chain recombines TRBV7-3 with TRBJ1-6; TRBD1 matches at 7 bases. This CDR3 region has 18 residues. Per germline, CDR1 SGHTA and CDR2 FQGTGA. V trimming: 4 bases; J trimming: 7 bases; junction bases outside the gene matches: 16.

The V call is TRBV19, the J call TRBJ1-5, with TRBD1 matching 7 bases. There are 14 residues in the CDR3. Germline assignment: CDR1 LNHDA and CDR2 SQIVND (reference sequence). The J segment lost 2 bases and the V segment lost 6 bases, leaving 4 bases of the junction unmatched. CDR3 residues: CASRDQGGNQPQHF. CDR3 in DNA: TGTGCCAGTAGGGACCAGGGGGGCAATCAGCCCCAGCATTTT. Full variable domain (rest looked up from reference TRBV19 and TRBJ1-5): DGGITQSPKYLFRKEGQNVTLSCEQNLNHDAMYWYRQDPGQGLRLIYYSQIVNDFQKGDIAEGYSVSREKKESFPLTVTSAQKNPTAFYLCASRDQGGNQPQHFGDGTRLSIL.

This clone was seen a single time. The rearrangement links TRBV21-1 to TRBJ2-3; the table calls TRBD2, which could not be checked here. TRBV21-1 is a pseudogene segment. The CDR3 is made up of 15 amino acids. CDR3 protein: CASSYGTSSTDTQYF. The CDR3 nucleotides are TGTGCCAGCAGTTACGGGACTAGCAGCACAGATACGCAGTATTTT.

This clone was seen just once. The rearrangement links TRBV28 to TRBJ1-5, with D hard to call. CDR1 is MDHEN and CDR2 is SYDVKM in the germline V gene. V lost 3 bases and J lost 0, with 24 bases in between. The CDR3 runs 20 residues. CDR3 residues: CASSFPVPLQKYDSNQPQHF. CDR3 nucleotides: TGTGCCAGCAGTTTTCCAGTGCCCCTCCAAAAGTACGATAGCAATCAGCCCCAGCATTTT.